A selection of T cell receptor beta chains follows, all from one sample in a study of blood T cell repertoires in COVID-19. Assay: immunoSEQ multiplex PCR; the TCRdb copy retains only in-frame clones and omits some. Counted here are around 140,000 clones, roughly 80% occurring once; the ten biggest clones make up over 1.1%. Sequenced: peripheral blood. The receptors here all came from a man between 60 and 75 years old with acute or convalescent COVID-19. The CDR3 runs from the conserved cysteine through the conserved F or W. The D gene is left open where the match is weak. Clone size appears in some rows only: once, few, many, or a class for an expanded clone.

TRBV19,TRBJ2-1,-,-,CASSIGPDSYNEQFF,TGTGCCAGTAGTATCGGGCCTGACAGCTACAATGAGCAGTTCTTC
TRBV6-5,TRBJ2-7,TRBD1,-,CASSYSSKGALEQYF,TGTGCCAGCAGTTACTCGAGCAAGGGGGCTCTCGAGCAGTACTTC
TRBV4-2,TRBJ2-2,-,-,CASSQDRRTGELFF,TGTGCCAGCAGCCAAGATCGCCGGACCGGGGAGCTGTTTTTT
TRBV7-9,TRBJ1-1,-,once,CASSLGQTNTEAFF,TGTGCCAGCAGCCTTGGGCAAACGAACACTGAAGCTTTCTTT
TRBV9,TRBJ1-1,-,-,CASSPQEAVDTEAFF,TGTGCCAGCAGCCCCCAAGAGGCTGTGGACACTGAAGCTTTCTTT
TRBV9,TRBJ1-2,-,-,CASSRGGAAGPLGYTF,TGTGCCAGCAGCCGAGGTGGGGCAGCCGGTCCGCTTGGCTACACCTTC
TRBV6-5,TRBJ2-3,TRBD1,-,CASSHRGERSDTQYF,TGTGCCAGCAGCCACAGGGGGGAGCGGTCAGATACGCAGTATTTT
TRBV11-1,TRBJ2-7,-,few,CASSPTGLGTYEQYF,TGTGCCAGCAGCCCTACAGGGCTTGGGACCTACGAGCAGTACTTC
TRBV7-7,TRBJ1-4,TRBD1,-,CASSPRQGTNEKLFF,TGTGCCAGCAGCCCTCGACAGGGAACTAATGAAAAACTGTTTTTT
TRBV19,TRBJ1-2,-,-,CASSGGQIKGYTF,TGTGCCAGTAGCGGGGGGCAGATCAAAGGCTACACCTTC
TRBV6-1,TRBJ1-5,-,-,CASSEGGGNQPQHF,TGTGCCAGCAGTGAAGGGGGAGGCAATCAGCCCCAGCATTTT
TRBV10-3,TRBJ1-1,-,once,CAIVDRDIPMNTEAFF,TGTGCCATCGTAGACCGGGACATTCCCATGAACACTGAAGCTTTCTTT
TRBV10-1,TRBJ2-7,TRBD1,-,CASSSGTGGYEQYF,TGCGCCAGCAGCTCCGGGACAGGAGGCTACGAGCAGTACTTC
TRBV27,TRBJ2-2,TRBD1,-,CASGDRDGKTGELFF,TGTGCCAGCGGGGACAGGGATGGCAAGACCGGGGAGCTGTTTTTT
TRBV5-1,TRBJ1-1,-,-,CASSFTNGGDTEAFF,TGCGCCAGCAGCTTTACTAACGGGGGGGACACTGAAGCTTTCTTT
TRBV5-1,TRBJ2-1,-,-,CASGGDNYNEQFF,TGCGCCAGCGGGGGGGACAACTACAATGAGCAGTTCTTC
TRBV28,TRBJ2-7,TRBD2,-,CASSSLAVPPYEQYF,TGTGCCAGCAGTTCCCTAGCGGTCCCACCCTACGAGCAGTACTTC
TRBV6-5,TRBJ2-7,-,-,CASSYSASYEQYF,TGTGCCAGCAGTTACTCAGCTTCCTACGAGCAGTACTTC
TRBV5-1,TRBJ2-5,TRBD2,-,CASSVLLAGGQETQYF,TGCGCCAGCAGCGTCTTACTAGCGGGAGGACAAGAGACCCAGTACTTC
TRBV9,TRBJ1-2,-,-,CASTPGGGVRSYGYTF,TGTGCCAGCACCCCGGGAGGGGGGGTCAGGAGCTATGGCTACACCTTC
TRBV6-1,TRBJ1-2,-,-,CASSAQMGGVRRDGYTF,TGTGCCAGCAGTGCCCAAATGGGGGGGGTCCGGAGGGATGGCTACACCTTC
TRBV18,TRBJ1-4,TRBD1,-,CASSPGTGGIEKLFF,TGTGCCAGCTCACCAGGAACAGGGGGCATTGAAAAACTGTTTTTT
TRBV2,TRBJ2-2,TRBD1,-,CASSPHGQGLGLTGELFF,TGTGCCAGCAGTCCCCACGGACAGGGATTGGGCTTAACCGGGGAGCTGTTTTTT
TRBV12-3/TRBV12-4,TRBJ1-5,-,-,CASSLARGQPQHF,TGTGCCAGCAGTTTAGCGCGGGGTCAGCCCCAGCATTTT
TRBV27,TRBJ1-2,TRBD1,-,CASSSGDRVPSYGYTF,TGTGCCAGCAGTTCTGGGGACAGGGTGCCTTCTTATGGCTACACCTTC
TRBV7-7,TRBJ2-2,TRBD1,-,CASTRGTGNTGELFF,TGTGCCAGCACGAGGGGGACAGGGAACACCGGGGAGCTGTTTTTT
TRBV11-1,TRBJ1-2,TRBD1,-,CASSPRQGFGYTF,TGTGCCAGCAGCCCCAGACAGGGGTTTGGCTACACCTTC
TRBV3-1/TRBV3-2,TRBJ2-2,TRBD1,-,CASSPGQGGTGELFF,TGTGCCAGCAGTCCGGGACAGGGTGGCACCGGGGAGCTGTTTTTT
TRBV28,TRBJ1-5,TRBD1,-,CASSPDRAQPQHF,TGTGCCAGCAGTCCGGACAGGGCTCAGCCCCAGCATTTT
TRBV24-1,TRBJ1-2,-,-,CATSEPGREGYTF,TGTGCCACCAGTGAGCCAGGACGGGAAGGCTACACCTTC
TRBV29-1,TRBJ1-2,TRBD1,once,CSVEMDRADYGYTF,TGCAGCGTTGAAATGGACAGGGCGGACTATGGCTACACCTTC
TRBV21-1,TRBJ2-5,-,-,CASSKGAPDFQETQYF,TGTGCCAGCAGCAAAGGTGCCCCGGACTTCCAAGAGACCCAGTACTTC
TRBV24-1,TRBJ2-5,-,-,CATSGQVLVETQYF,TGTGCCACCAGTGGGCAGGTGCTGGTAGAGACCCAGTACTTC
TRBV5-1,TRBJ2-7,TRBD1,-,CASSDTGTGGFYEQYF,TGCGCCAGCAGCGACACCGGGACAGGGGGCTTCTACGAGCAGTACTTC
TRBV6-4,TRBJ1-2,TRBD1,-,CASSAWTGVSSKGYTF,TGTGCCAGCAGTGCTTGGACAGGCGTTTCGTCGAAGGGCTACACCTTC
TRBV29-1,TRBJ2-5,TRBD1,once,CSVRQGGEETQYF,TGCAGCGTCCGACAGGGTGGGGAAGAGACCCAGTACTTC
TRBV27,TRBJ2-2,-,once,CASSSRGELFF,TGTGCCAGCAGTTCGCGCGGGGAGCTGTTTTTT
TRBV5-1,TRBJ1-1,-,-,CASSLVRVNTEAFF,TGCGCCAGCAGCTTGGTTCGGGTGAACACTGAAGCTTTCTTT
TRBV28,TRBJ2-3,-,-,CASSPMPRGSTDTQYF,TGTGCCAGCAGTCCGATGCCTCGGGGGAGCACAGATACGCAGTATTTT
TRBV7-6,TRBJ2-3,TRBD2,-,CASSPGTSGDGTDTQYF,TGTGCCAGCAGCCCGGGGACTAGCGGGGATGGGACAGATACGCAGTATTTT
TRBV7-9,TRBJ2-7,-,-,CASSTDSSQTREQYF,TGTGCCAGCAGCACGGACAGTTCTCAGACTCGCGAGCAGTACTTC
TRBV19,TRBJ2-5,-,-,CASSRQVTLGETQYF,TGTGCCAGTAGTAGACAGGTCACCCTGGGAGAGACCCAGTACTTC
TRBV7-9,TRBJ1-1,-,-,CASSLLTATNTEAFF,TGTGCCAGCAGCTTACTCACAGCCACTAACACTGAAGCTTTCTTT
TRBV29-1,TRBJ2-3,-,few,CSAVRARKDTQYF,TGCAGCGCTGTCAGAGCGCGGAAGGATACGCAGTATTTT
TRBV2,TRBJ1-2,TRBD1,-,CASGRGRGYGYTF,TGTGCCAGCGGCAGGGGGCGCGGCTATGGCTACACCTTC
TRBV6-5,TRBJ1-1,-,few,CASTLRKGVSEAFF,TGTGCCAGCACCCTCCGGAAGGGGGTTAGTGAAGCTTTCTTT
TRBV6-4,TRBJ2-1,TRBD2,-,CASSVSGSSYNEQFF,TGTGCCAGCAGTGTAAGCGGGAGTTCCTACAATGAGCAGTTCTTC
TRBV24-1,TRBJ2-1,-,-,CATSGTPGYNEQFF,TGTGCCACCAGTGGGACACCCGGTTACAATGAGCAGTTCTTC
TRBV19,TRBJ2-6,TRBD1,-,CASSILQGGGANVLTF,TGTGCCAGTAGTATATTACAGGGGGGTGGGGCCAACGTCCTGACTTTC
TRBV7-3,TRBJ2-5,TRBD1,-,CASSQGQGAVETQYF,TGTGCCAGCAGTCAAGGACAGGGGGCTGTCGAGACCCAGTACTTC
TRBV27,TRBJ1-6,-,-,CASSLTPSSYNSPLHF,TGTGCCAGCAGTTTAACGCCGAGCTCCTATAATTCACCCCTCCACTTT
TRBV27,TRBJ1-3,-,-,CASSLEVPSSGNTIYF,TGTGCCAGCAGTTTAGAAGTTCCTAGCTCTGGAAACACCATATATTTT
TRBV5-1,TRBJ2-7,-,-,CASSVQGAEQYF,TGCGCCAGCAGCGTACAGGGTGCCGAGCAGTACTTC
TRBV28,TRBJ2-6,TRBD1,-,CASSLGQGFSGANVLTF,TGTGCCAGCAGCCTAGGACAGGGCTTCTCTGGGGCCAACGTCCTGACTTTC
TRBV5-1,TRBJ1-3,-,few,CASSLAAQASGNTIYF,TGCGCCAGCAGCTTGGCCGCACAGGCCTCTGGAAACACCATATATTTT
TRBV10-3,TRBJ2-3,TRBD2,few,CATRTSGDTDTQYF,TGTGCCACAAGAACTAGCGGGGACACAGATACGCAGTATTTT
TRBV6-2/TRBV6-3,TRBJ2-3,-,-,CASSYLARTDTQYF,TGTGCCAGCAGTTACTTGGCACGCACAGATACGCAGTATTTT